Below, 17 T cell receptor beta chains from the same sample are listed, as sequenced in a study of T cell responses to AZD1222 COVID-19 vaccine (dated by TCRdb to the early 2020s). According to the study, the label for this sample's time point signals: baseline before first vaccination. Library preparation employed the immunoSEQ multiplex PCR assay. TCRdb took this table from immuneACCESS and kept in-frame rearrangements with V and J called. Such tables lack part of the clones; where checked against another copy, unresolved V genes explain under half of the gap, and the rest is unexplained. The sample has about 160,000 clones on record, roughly 90% of them singletons. The top ten clones comprise around 6% of the sample. This specimen consisted of peripheral blood, obtained on day 0 of AZD1222 vaccination. The receptors stem from an adult in good health.

The rearrangement joins TRBV12-3 or TRBV12-4 to TRBJ2-5; D ambiguous. CDR3 size: 13 residues. Deletions cut 6 bases from V and 1 base from J, with 9 bases between. The CDR3 region has the DNA TGTGCCAGCAGCGGACGGCCCCAAGAGACCCAGTACTTC. This codes for CASSGRPQETQYF.

The chain is built from TRBV12-3 or TRBV12-4 and TRBJ1-6, with D uncertain. With 3 bases removed from V and 10 bases from J, the gap between germline ends came to 10 bases. This CDR3 contains 13 residues. In DNA form, the CDR3 reads TGTGCCAGCAGTTTTGGGCACCTGTCACCCCTCCACTTT. This gives the protein CASSFGHLSPLHF.

V gene TRBV15 combines with J gene TRBJ1-2; D gene ambiguous. The CDR3 sequence is 15 residues long. Per the germline V gene, CDR1 is LNHNV and CDR2 is YYDKDF (reference sequence). Trimming cost V 3 bases and J 6 bases, with 17 bases left between them. Here the CDR3 reads CATSRVFRFLNGYTF. For the CDR3, the DNA is TGTGCCACCAGCAGGGTATTCCGCTTCCTCAATGGCTACACCTTC.

V and J are TRBV28 and TRBJ1-2; D unclear. Germline assignment: CDR1 MDHEN and CDR2 SYDVKM. Deletions cut 3 bases from V and 13 bases from J, with 12 bases between. This CDR3 has 11 residues. The CDR3 DNA reads as TGTGCCAGCAGTTTTCGGGGAGACGGCACCTTC. Encoded protein: CASSFRGDGTF.

The V call is TRBV19, the J call TRBJ1-6; TRBD1 aligns across 9 bases. This CDR3 is built from 13 residues. Germline CDR1 LNHDA, CDR2 SQIVND (reference sequence). Germline trimming cut 7 bases from V and 14 bases from J; bases unmatched to any gene: 9. Here the CDR3 reads CASTAGQGQSLHF. In DNA, the CDR3 is TGTGCCAGTACCGCGGGACAGGGTCAATCCCTCCACTTT.

V gene TRBV24-1 combines with J gene TRBJ1-2; D possibly corresponds to TRBD1 (5 bases). V lost 9 bases to trimming and J lost 6 bases, with 16 bases between them. In germline, CDR1 is KGHDR, CDR2 SFDVKD. The CDR3 has 13 amino acids. CDR3 in amino acids: CATQLRGADGYTF. Here the CDR3 DNA reads TGTGCCACCCAATTGAGGGGCGCGGATGGCTACACCTTC.

This clone occurred once. The chain links TRBV3-1 (or the pseudogene TRBV3-2) to TRBJ1-1; D is uncertain. Germline V gives CDR1 LGHDT, CDR2 YNNKEL (reference sequence). CDR3 length: 14 residues. V shed 4 bases and J shed 5 bases, with 14 bases lying between them. CDR3: CASSPAIRRTEAFF. CDR3 sequence (DNA): TGTGCCAGCAGCCCCGCAATCAGGAGAACTGAAGCTTTCTTT.

The chain links TRBV7-9 to TRBJ1-3, with D possibly being TRBD1 (6 bases). The CDR3 is made up of 16 amino acids. The ends were cut back, 4 bases at V and 2 bases at J, with 15 bases in the middle. Germline lookup yields CDR1 SEHNR and CDR2 FQNEAQ (reference sequence). The CDR3 bases are TGTGCCAGCAGCTCCCCAGGGGCGAATGCTGGAAACACCATATATTTT. It specifies CASSSPGANAGNTIYF.

The chain links TRBV6-1 to TRBJ1-2, with unresolved D. The CDR3 covers 13 residues. Germline V gives CDR1 MNHNS, CDR2 SASEGT. V lost 2 bases, J lost 0 bases, and 4 bases lay in between. This CDR3 is CASSEQTNYGYTF. CDR3 bases: TGTGCCAGCAGTGAACAGACTAACTATGGCTACACCTTC.

V gene TRBV13 combines with J gene TRBJ1-3; D remains ambiguous. Germline V gene sequence: CDR1 PRHDT, CDR2 FYEKMQ (reference sequence). The CDR3 sequence is 17 residues long. V lost 1 base and J 1 base, leaving 14 bases between the germline ends. CDR3 sequence (DNA): TGTGCCAGCAGCTTAGCAGCGCGGGTCCTATCTGGAAACACCATATATTTT. Translation gives CASSLAARVLSGNTIYF.

The V call is TRBV30, the J call TRBJ1-2; tentative D call: TRBD1 (5 bases). V dropped 3 bases and J dropped 6 bases, with 8 bases sitting between them. This CDR3 is built from 11 residues. Per germline, CDR1 GTSNPN and CDR2 SVGIG (reference sequence). Written as DNA, the CDR3 is TGTGCCTGGAGCGGGACTAATGGCTACACCTTC. This gives the protein CAWSGTNGYTF.

The chain uses TRBV9 and TRBJ1-3; perhaps TRBD1 as D (6 bases). The CDR3 totals 18 residues. From germline, CDR1 is SGDLS and CDR2 YYNGEE. V was cut by 2 bases and J by 3 bases, with 21 bases left in between. The CDR3 spells CASSVQGTERVRGNTIYF. The CDR3 DNA is TGTGCCAGCAGCGTTCAGGGGACGGAGAGGGTACGTGGAAACACCATATATTTT.

The chain couples TRBV7-2 to TRBJ1-4; 7 bases align to TRBD1. This CDR3 has 17 residues. V trimming: 5 bases; J trimming: 7 bases; junction bases outside the gene matches: 16. Germline V lookup: CDR1 SGHTA, CDR2 FQGNSA. CDR3 protein: CASSGGFSDRDSEKLFF. DNA for the CDR3: TGTGCCAGCAGCGGGGGATTCAGCGACAGGGACAGTGAAAAACTGTTTTTT.

This sequence joins TRBV4-1 and TRBJ1-4; TRBD1 might be the D (6 bases). V was pared by 0 bases and J by 8 bases, with 19 bases between. The CDR3 is made up of 17 amino acids. CDR1 is MGHRA and CDR2 is YSYEKL in the germline V gene. The CDR3 DNA sequence: TGCGCCAGCAGCCAAGATCCCAATCAGGGGCAGAAGGAAAAACTGTTTTTT. Residues: CASSQDPNQGQKEKLFF.

The chain uses TRBV28 and TRBJ1-1, with D tentatively TRBD1 (6 bases). This CDR3 contains 14 residues. Germline CDR1 MDHEN, CDR2 SYDVKM. V lost 6 bases, J lost 1 base, and 12 bases lay in between. This CDR3 reads CASRVLQGNTEAFF. CDR3 DNA: TGTGCCAGCAGGGTCTTACAGGGGAACACTGAAGCTTTCTTT.

This sequence joins TRBV7-8 and TRBJ2-3, with D perhaps matching TRBD1 (5 bases). The ends were cut back, 6 bases at V and 2 bases at J, with 18 bases in the middle. The germline CDR1 and CDR2 sequences are SGHVS and FQNEAQ. CDR3 length: 16 residues. This CDR3 is CASREVRVGLTDTQYF. The CDR3 region has the DNA TGTGCCAGCAGAGAGGTCAGGGTCGGGCTCACAGATACGCAGTATTTT.

As DNA, the CDR3 is TGTGCCAGTTACACGAGCCCCGAGGATGGCTACACCTTC. Residues: CASYTSPEDGYTF. The chain joins TRBV28 to TRBJ1-2; D remains ambiguous. V lost 9 bases and J 6 bases, leaving 17 bases between the germline ends. CDR3 length: 13 residues. Germline lookup yields CDR1 MDHEN and CDR2 SYDVKM.